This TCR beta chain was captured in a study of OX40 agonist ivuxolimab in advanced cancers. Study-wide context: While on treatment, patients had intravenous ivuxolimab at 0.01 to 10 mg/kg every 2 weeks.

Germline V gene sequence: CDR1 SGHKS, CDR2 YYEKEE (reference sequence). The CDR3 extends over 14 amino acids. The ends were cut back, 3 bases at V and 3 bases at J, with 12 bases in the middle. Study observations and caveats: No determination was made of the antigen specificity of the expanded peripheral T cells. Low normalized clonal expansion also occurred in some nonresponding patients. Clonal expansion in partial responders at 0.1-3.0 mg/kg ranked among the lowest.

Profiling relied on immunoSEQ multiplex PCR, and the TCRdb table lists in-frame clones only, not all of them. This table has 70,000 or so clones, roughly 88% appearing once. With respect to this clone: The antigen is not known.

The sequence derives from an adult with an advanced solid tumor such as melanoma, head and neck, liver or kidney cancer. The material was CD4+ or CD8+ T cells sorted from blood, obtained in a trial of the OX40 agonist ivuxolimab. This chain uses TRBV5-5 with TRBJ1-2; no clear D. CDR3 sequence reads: CASSSGAGHYGYTF. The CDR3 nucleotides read TGTGCCAGCAGCTCTGGTGCCGGGCACTATGGCTACACCTTC. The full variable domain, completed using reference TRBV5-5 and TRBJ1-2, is DAGVTQSPTHLIKTRGQQVTLRCSPISGHKSVSWYQQVLGQGPQFIFQYYEKEERGRGNFPDRFSARQFPNYSSELNVNALLLGDSALYLCASSSGAGHYGYTFGSGTRLTVV.